The 11 T cell receptor beta chains in this list originate from one sample, sequenced in a study of blood T cell repertoires in COVID-19. Measured with immunoSEQ multiplex PCR; TCRdb has only the in-frame clones, and not every one. The sample has more than 95,000 clones, around 88% seen once. The sample taken for sequencing was peripheral blood. Every receptor here comes from a human donor in a cohort sampled during active COVID-19.

This clone was counted a few times. The rearrangement joins TRBV4-1 to TRBJ1-5; D may be TRBD1 (6 bases). Germline CDR1 MGHRA, CDR2 YSYEKL. V was clipped by 4 bases and J by 8 bases, with 18 bases between them. CDR3 size: 15 residues. The CDR3 region has the DNA TGCGCCAGCAGCCGGACAGTTAACCCCTCAGAGCCCCAGCATTTT. Translated: CASSRTVNPSEPQHF.

The J gene is TRBJ2-1, the V gene TRBV6-5; TRBD1 matches 7 bases. V shed 8 bases and J 8 bases; nucleotides not matched to a gene: 9. Germline CDR1 and CDR2: MNHEY and SVGAGI. The CDR3 is 13 residues long. DNA of the CDR3: TGTGCCAGCTCCACGGAAGGGGGCTATGAGCAGTTCTTC. It codes for CASSTEGGYEQFF.

The count of this clone is one. The V and J genes are TRBV29-1 and TRBJ2-1, with 10 nucleotides matching TRBD2. The length of the CDR3 is 14 residues. Germline V gene lookup returns CDR1 SQVTM and CDR2 ANQGSEA. The trim removed 4 bases at V and 2 bases at J, leaving 2 bases unmatched. The CDR3 coding sequence is TGCAGCGTTGGCCTAGCGGGAGCCTACAATGAGCAGTTCTTC. Its protein product is CSVGLAGAYNEQFF.

This chain uses TRBV5-1 with TRBJ1-1; 8 nucleotides align to TRBD1. CDR3 length: 16 residues. V was clipped by 6 bases and J by 0 bases; unmatched bases: 10. Germline V gene data show CDR1 as SGHRS and CDR2 as YFSETQ. The CDR3 spells CASTGQGVGVNTEAFF. The CDR3 nucleotides read TGCGCCAGCACCGGACAGGGAGTGGGGGTGAACACTGAAGCTTTCTTT.

J is TRBJ2-5 and V is TRBV12-3 or TRBV12-4; 8 bases line up with TRBD2. CDR3 length: 13 amino acids. The ends lost 6 bases at V and 5 bases at J; junction bases unmatched: 5. CDR3 coding DNA: TGTGCCAGCAGCCGCGGGGGGATGGAGACCCAGTACTTC. This encodes CASSRGGMETQYF.

This clone appeared a single time. The chain carries TRBV7-2 and TRBJ2-1; 9 bases align to TRBD1. The germline CDR1 and CDR2 sequences are SGHTA and FQGNSA. With 3 bases clipped from V and 3 bases from J, the junction kept 6 bases outside the gene matches. The CDR3 is made up of 16 amino acids. The DNA for the CDR3 is TGTGCCAGCAGCTTTTCCGGGACAGGGCACTACAATGAGCAGTTCTTC. Residues: CASSFSGTGHYNEQFF.

The chain is built from TRBV5-4 and TRBJ2-7; D remains ambiguous. Trimming left V 1 base short and J 2 bases short, with 10 bases between. CDR3 length: 14 residues. The germline CDR1 and CDR2 sequences are SGHNT and YYREEE (reference sequence). Written as DNA, the CDR3 is TGTGCCAGCAGCTTGTCAGGCCTAACCTACGAGCAGTACTTC. It codes for CASSLSGLTYEQYF.

In nucleotides, the CDR3 is TGTGCCAGTAGTATTCAGGGTGAAACCGGGGAGCTGTTTTTT. Translated: CASSIQGETGELFF. V gene TRBV19 combines with J gene TRBJ2-2; a weak D match, TRBD1 (5 bases). Germline lookup yields CDR1 LNHDA and CDR2 SQIVND (reference sequence). The CDR3 contains 14 residues. V dropped 3 bases and J dropped 5 bases, with 10 bases sitting between them.

The chain employs TRBV2 and TRBJ1-2; 7 nucleotides agree with TRBD1. This CDR3 comprises 13 residues. Germline V CDR1 and CDR2: SNHLY, FYNNEI. The junction had 4 bases not matched to a gene; V was cut back by 1 base and J by 8 bases. Written as DNA, the CDR3 is TGTGCCAGCAGTGAAGACAGGGGAGAGGGCTACACCTTC. Translating gives CASSEDRGEGYTF.

This chain connects TRBV30 to TRBJ2-3, with D perhaps matching TRBD2 (6 bases). V lost 4 bases and J lost 1, with 15 bases in between. The CDR3 sequence is 15 residues long. CDR1 is GTSNPN and CDR2 is SVGIG in the germline V gene (reference sequence). CDR3 sequence (DNA): TGTGCCTGGACCCCTATGTGGGGGGGCACAGATACGCAGTATTTT. Its translation: CAWTPMWGGTDTQYF.

This chain links TRBV18 with TRBJ2-7; weak D call: TRBD1 (6 bases). Looked up from germline, CDR1 is KGHSH and CDR2 is LQKENI. Between the trimmed V and J ends, which lost 3 bases and 2 bases, there was a span of 8 bases. CDR3 length: 13 residues. The CDR3 protein is CASSPGQTYEQYF. The CDR3 coding sequence is TGTGCCAGCTCACCTGGACAGACCTACGAGCAGTACTTC.